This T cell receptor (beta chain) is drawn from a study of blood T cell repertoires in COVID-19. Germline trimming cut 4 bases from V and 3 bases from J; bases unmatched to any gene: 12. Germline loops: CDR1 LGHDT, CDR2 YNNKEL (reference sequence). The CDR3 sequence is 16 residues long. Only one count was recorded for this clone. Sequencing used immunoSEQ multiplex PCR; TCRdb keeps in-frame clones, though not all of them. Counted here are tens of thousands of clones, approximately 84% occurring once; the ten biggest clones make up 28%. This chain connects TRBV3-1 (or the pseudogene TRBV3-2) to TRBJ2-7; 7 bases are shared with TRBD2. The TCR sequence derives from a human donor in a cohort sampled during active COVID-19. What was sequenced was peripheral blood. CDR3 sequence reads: CASSLGGAWGVYEQYF. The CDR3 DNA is TGTGCCAGCAGCCTGGGAGGGGCGTGGGGGGTCTACGAGCAGTACTTC.